The 12 T cell receptor beta chains below come from one sample, sequenced in a study of CD8+ T cells in alopecia areata. Treatment indicated: oral pan-JAK inhibitor, 5-10 mg twice daily. cDNA prepared by RNA extraction and subsequent reverse transcription served as the template for sequencing. The method was immunoSEQ multiplex PCR; TCRdb's version includes in-frame clones alone and lacks a portion of them. The repertoire holds about 200,000 clones, with more than 45% as singletons. The sequencing used CD4+ T cells sorted from blood, collected at week 4, from a patient treated with tofacitinib. The receptors here all came from a human donor with alopecia areata.

A few counts support this clone. This rearrangement joins TRBV2 to TRBJ1-1; tentative D call: TRBD1 (5 bases). CDR1 SNHLY and CDR2 FYNNEI come from the germline V gene. The CDR3 consists of 12 residues. V was pared by 5 bases and J by 4 bases, with 8 bases between. The CDR3 region has the DNA TGTGCCAGCAGTAGGGACGGCACTGAAGCTTTCTTT. It is translated as CASSRDGTEAFF.

The rearrangement links TRBV4-1 to TRBJ2-1; either TRBD1 or TRBD2 may fit D (5 bases each). Germline V gene sequence: CDR1 MGHRA, CDR2 YSYEKL. V was trimmed by 0 bases and J by 0 bases, leaving 12 bases between them. The CDR3 runs to 17 residues. The CDR3 is CASSQDLPGSSYNEQFF. The CDR3 nucleotides read TGCGCCAGCAGCCAAGATCTGCCAGGGAGCTCCTACAATGAGCAGTTCTTC.

Many counts were recorded for this clone. Other DNA sequences of this sample code for an identical CDR3. Written as DNA, the CDR3 is TGTGCCAGCAGCCAAGATCCAGCGGGGAAAGAGACCCAGTACTTC. Its translation is CASSQDPAGKETQYF. This chain links TRBV14 with TRBJ2-5, with 7 bases aligning to TRBD2. This CDR3 is built from 15 residues. Germline V gene lookup returns CDR1 SGHDN and CDR2 FVKESK. V was pared by 0 bases and J by 3 bases, with 4 bases of the junction left unmatched.

This clone was seen only once. V and J are TRBV7-2 and TRBJ2-7; TRBD1 agrees at 9 bases. The CDR3 is made up of 16 amino acids. From germline, CDR1 is SGHTA and CDR2 FQGNSA. Trimming took 2 bases from V and 0 from J; bases not matched to a gene: 5. This CDR3 is CASSLRTGDSSYEQYF. For the CDR3, the DNA is TGTGCCAGCAGCTTACGGACAGGGGACAGCTCCTACGAGCAGTACTTC.

A few counts support this clone. The rearrangement joins TRBV7-6 to TRBJ1-3; D is unclear. The germline V gene encodes CDR1 SGHVS and CDR2 FNYEAQ. This CDR3 contains 16 residues. V lost 5 bases and J 0 bases, leaving 14 bases between the germline ends. The DNA for the CDR3 is TGTGCCAGCAGCCAACCGTTGAAGGGCTCTGGAAACACCATATATTTT. Encoded protein: CASSQPLKGSGNTIYF.

This clone appeared a single time. The V and J genes are TRBV30 and TRBJ1-2; TRBD1 might be the D (5 bases). The CDR3 covers 11 residues. CDR1 GTSNPN and CDR2 SVGIG come from the germline V gene (reference sequence). The germline V and J ends were trimmed by 7 bases and 8 bases, with 14 bases remaining between them. The CDR3 DNA sequence: TGTGCCTTGAAGGGGTCCCAAGGCTACACCTTC. It yields the protein CALKGSQGYTF.

V usage is TRBV13 and J usage is TRBJ1-6, with 9 bases lining up with TRBD1. Germline assignment: CDR1 PRHDT and CDR2 FYEKMQ (reference sequence). J was trimmed by 7 bases and V by 4 bases; bases with no gene match: 8. The CDR3 spans 16 residues. The CDR3 DNA reads TGTGCCAGCAGCTACGGACAGGGGATGCGGAATTCACCCCTCCACTTT. Translated: CASSYGQGMRNSPLHF.

The chain employs TRBV4-1 and TRBJ2-3; D uncertain. Germline lookup yields CDR1 MGHRA and CDR2 YSYEKL. The CDR3 has 14 residues. With 2 bases removed from V and 0 bases from J, the gap between germline ends came to 6 bases. The CDR3 region has the DNA TGCGCCAGCAGCCAACTAGGGAGCACAGATACGCAGTATTTT. This encodes CASSQLGSTDTQYF.

CDR3 sequence: CASHLAGEKLFF. As DNA, the CDR3 is TGTGCCAGCCACCTCGCGGGTGAAAAACTGTTTTTT. J is TRBJ1-4 and V is TRBV9; no reliable D call. The germline V gene encodes CDR1 SGDLS and CDR2 YYNGEE. The V end was cut by 7 bases, the J end by 7 bases, with 11 bases between. The CDR3 has 12 residues. The variable domain in full, with the rest retrieved from reference TRBV9 and TRBJ1-4, is DSGVTQTPKHLITATGQRVTLRCSPRSGDLSVYWYQQSLDQGLQFLIQYYNGEERAKGNILERFSAQQFPDLHSELNLSSLELGDSALYFCASHLAGEKLFFGSGTQLSVL.

This clone came up a few times. The chain carries TRBV29-1 and TRBJ2-6; D remains ambiguous. Trimming stripped 7 bases from V and 1 base from J, with 8 bases between. Germline-derived CDR1 and CDR2 are SQVTM and ANQGSEA. The CDR3 covers 13 residues. In nucleotides, the CDR3 is TGCAGCGCCACAGCGTCTGGGGCCAACGTCCTGACTTTC. Its translation: CSATASGANVLTF.

This chain links TRBV30 with TRBJ1-2; tentative D call: TRBD1 (5 bases). The germline CDR1 and CDR2 sequences are GTSNPN and SVGIG (reference sequence). Trimming stripped 0 bases from V and 4 bases from J, with 15 bases between. This CDR3 comprises 15 residues. CDR3 sequence: CAWSVRAGSAYGYTF. The CDR3 nucleotides read TGTGCCTGGAGTGTACGGGCAGGGTCGGCCTATGGCTACACCTTC.

The chain is built from TRBV9 and TRBJ1-2; D may be TRBD1 (6 bases). CDR1 and CDR2 from the germline V gene are SGDLS and YYNGEE. This CDR3 comprises 15 residues. V shed 3 bases and J shed 8 bases, with 20 bases lying between them. The chain's CDR3 is CASSARWDTVEGYTF. As DNA, the CDR3 is TGTGCCAGCAGCGCCCGCTGGGACACGGTCGAGGGCTACACCTTC.